This T cell receptor (beta chain) emerged from a study of OX40 agonist ivuxolimab in advanced cancers. Study in general: An agonistic anti-OX40 (CD134) antibody, ivuxolimab, was used to treat the patients. Two cutaneous melanoma patients and one hepatocellular carcinoma patient, three in all, had partial responses. Every 2 weeks, patients got intravenous ivuxolimab at one of six dose levels (0.01-10 mg/kg).

The method was immunoSEQ multiplex PCR; TCRdb's version includes in-frame clones alone and lacks a portion of them. The table has 50,000 or so clones, more than 75% seen once; the top ten hold roughly 4.8%. Germline lookup yields CDR1 LNHDA and CDR2 SQIVND (reference sequence). V lost 6 bases and J lost 8; bases outside the gene matches: 11. This CDR3 spans 15 amino acids. The TCR comes from an adult with an advanced solid tumor such as melanoma, head and neck, liver or kidney cancer. The chain is built from TRBV19 and TRBJ2-4; 9 nucleotides agree with TRBD1. Source: CD4+ or CD8+ T cells sorted from blood, taken in a trial of the OX40 agonist ivuxolimab. The CDR3 loop is CASRAPGDRADIQYF. In nucleotides, the CDR3 is TGTGCCAGTAGAGCGCCCGGGGACAGGGCGGACATTCAGTACTTC. Full variable domain (remainder filled in from reference TRBV19 and TRBJ2-4): DGGITQSPKYLFRKEGQNVTLSCEQNLNHDAMYWYRQDPGQGLRLIYYSQIVNDFQKGDIAEGYSVSREKKESFPLTVTSAQKNPTAFYLCASRAPGDRADIQYFGAGTRLSVL.